The 21 T cell receptor beta chains below all came from one sample that was sequenced in a study of T cell repertoires in cytomegalovirus infection. TCRdb fed the reads into MiXCR, producing one record per CDR3 protein. The sample carries around 450,000 distinct CDR3 sequences, about 11% recorded once. Sequences were obtained from PBMCs. These receptors were taken from a human donor in good health (CMV status not recorded). Some clones in this sample may be carry-over from other donors' samples.

This clonotype was observed many times. This chain links TRBV4-2 with TRBJ2-1, with D perhaps matching TRBD1 or TRBD2 (5 bases each). The V and J ends lost 0 bases and 8 bases respectively, with 8 bases between them. Looked up from germline, CDR1 is LGHNA and CDR2 is YNFKEQ. The CDR3 has 13 amino acids. The CDR3 bases are TGTGCCAGCAGCCAAGAAAGGGACGATGAGCAGTTCTTC. Its protein is CASSQERDDEQFF.

The genes are TRBV20-1 and TRBJ2-2; 10 nucleotides match TRBD1. CDR1 is DFQATT, CDR2 SNEGSKA, per germline (reference sequence). The CDR3 extends over 15 amino acids. V dropped 1 base and J dropped 8; count of bases not matched to a gene: 7. The DNA of the CDR3 is TGCAGTGCTAGAGCCTCGGGACAGGGGCGAGGGGAGCTGTTTTTT. Translated: CSARASGQGRGELFF.

V gene TRBV5-6 combines with J gene TRBJ1-1; no clear D. The CDR3 runs to 13 residues. Between the trimmed V and J ends, which lost 4 bases and 1 base, there was a span of 8 bases. Germline loops: CDR1 SGHDT, CDR2 YYEEEE. Written as DNA, the CDR3 is TGTGCCAGCAGCGCGGGAGCGAACACTGAAGCTTTCTTT. This codes for CASSAGANTEAFF.

This clonotype appeared many times. The chain recombines TRBV5-5 with TRBJ1-2, with D hard to call. V lost 4 bases and J 0 bases, leaving 10 bases between the germline ends. There are 14 residues in the CDR3. CDR1 is SGHKS and CDR2 is YYEKEE in the germline V gene (reference sequence). The CDR3 DNA reads TGTGCCAGCAGCATGACAAAGGCTAACTATGGCTACACCTTC. This codes for CASSMTKANYGYTF. The complete variable domain, with remaining parts taken from reference TRBV5-5 and TRBJ1-2, reads DAGVTQSPTHLIKTRGQQVTLRCSPISGHKSVSWYQQVLGQGPQFIFQYYEKEERGRGNFPDRFSARQFPNYSSELNVNALLLGDSALYLCASSMTKANYGYTFGSGTRLTVV.

The V call is TRBV6-2 or TRBV6-3, the J call TRBJ2-1, with TRBD2 matching 12 bases. This CDR3 comprises 15 residues. Germline V gene lookup returns CDR1 MNHEY and CDR2 SVGEGT. V was pared by 1 base and J by 8 bases, with 3 bases of the junction left unmatched. The CDR3 region is CASSYLLAGGYEQFF. CDR3 DNA sequence: TGTGCCAGCAGTTACTTGCTAGCGGGAGGGTATGAGCAGTTCTTC.

This clonotype was detected many times. V is TRBV20-1 and J is TRBJ1-5; 9 nucleotides agree with TRBD1. There are 18 residues in the CDR3. J was trimmed by 1 base and V by 1 base; bases with no gene match: 11. Germline-derived CDR1 and CDR2 are DFQATT and SNEGSKA (reference sequence). CDR3 coding DNA: TGCAGTGCTAGAGGGGGACAGGGCGGGATTGGGAGCAATCAGCCCCAGCATTTT. Residues: CSARGGQGGIGSNQPQHF.

In this sample, this clonotype turned up a few times. The rearrangement joins TRBV19 to TRBJ2-1; a possible D gene is TRBD1 (6 bases). V was trimmed by 6 bases and J by 7 bases, leaving 19 bases between them. Germline V gives CDR1 LNHDA, CDR2 SQIVND (reference sequence). The CDR3 runs to 15 residues. The CDR3 here is CASRPGQLIGNEQFF. Here the CDR3 DNA reads TGTGCCAGTAGACCTGGACAGCTAATTGGGAATGAGCAGTTCTTC.

The chain combines TRBV20-1 with TRBJ2-2, with D possibly TRBD1 on 6 matching bases. Germline V gene data show CDR1 as DFQATT and CDR2 as SNEGSKA (reference sequence). The CDR3 has 14 amino acids. This chain's CDR3 is CSATLTGLTGELFF. DNA for the CDR3: TGCAGCGCGACTCTTACAGGGCTCACCGGGGAGCTGTTTTTT.

This clonotype was found many times. The chain joins TRBV7-2 to TRBJ2-3; D uncertain. The length of the CDR3 is 13 residues. Germline V gives CDR1 SGHTA, CDR2 FQGNSA. Trimming removed 4 bases at V and 2 bases at J, with 7 bases between. The CDR3 sequence: CASSSFFTDTQYF. In DNA, the CDR3 is TGTGCCAGCAGCTCTTTTTTCACAGATACGCAGTATTTT.

This clonotype was recorded many times. This chain links TRBV3-1 with TRBJ2-7; 10 bases fit TRBD2. V shed 8 bases and J 2 bases; nucleotides not matched to a gene: 12. The germline gives CDR1 LGHDT, CDR2 YNNKEL (reference sequence). The CDR3 runs 16 residues. CDR3 residues: CASRNNSGRRPYEQYF. In DNA, the CDR3 is TGTGCCAGCCGGAACAATAGCGGGAGGCGCCCCTACGAGCAGTACTTC.

The sample holds many counts of this clonotype. One base away lies a much larger clone, so this may be a sequencing read error. The rearrangement links TRBV10-3 to TRBJ2-1; 10 bases agree with TRBD2. The CDR3 covers 14 residues. Germline CDR1 reads ENHRY; CDR2 reads SYGVKD. V shed 3 bases and J 4 bases; nucleotides not matched to a gene: 0. CDR3 residues: CAISELAGYNEQFF. The CDR3 region has the DNA TGTGCCATCAGTGAACTAGCGGGATACAATGAGCAGTTCTTC.

The chain couples TRBV20-1 to TRBJ2-3; 10 bases line up with TRBD2. The CDR3 length is 17 residues. Losses at the gene ends were 0 bases for V and 4 bases for J; bases not matched to a gene: 10. From germline, CDR1 is DFQATT and CDR2 SNEGSKA (reference sequence). The CDR3 nucleotides read TGCAGTGCTAGAGATATTGGAGCGGGGGGGCCCCCAGATACGCAGTATTTT. It yields the protein CSARDIGAGGPPDTQYF.

This clonotype has ten or more counts. The chain couples TRBV15 to TRBJ2-5; D call uncertain. The CDR3 is 13 residues long. The V gene lost 8 bases and the J gene lost 1 base, with 11 bases spanning the gap. Germline assignment: CDR1 LNHNV and CDR2 YYDKDF (reference sequence). The CDR3: CATADSAQETQYF. CDR3 DNA: TGTGCCACCGCCGACTCTGCCCAAGAGACCCAGTACTTC.

This clonotype was observed a few times. The chain recombines TRBV20-1 with TRBJ1-5; D is undetermined. The CDR3 is made up of 11 amino acids. Germline CDR1 DFQATT, CDR2 SNEGSKA (reference sequence). V gave up 6 bases and J gave up 7 bases, with 10 bases separating them. CDR3 in amino acids: CSAESDQPQHF. The CDR3 DNA follows: TGCAGTGCCGAATCGGACCAGCCCCAGCATTTT.

The V gene is TRBV19, the J gene TRBJ1-5; 8 positions agree with TRBD1. This CDR3 contains 15 residues. In germline, CDR1 is LNHDA, CDR2 SQIVND (reference sequence). V dropped 7 bases and J dropped 5; count of bases not matched to a gene: 10. This CDR3 reads CASMSRQGRDQPQHF. The CDR3 nucleotides are TGTGCCAGTATGTCACGACAGGGGAGAGATCAGCCCCAGCATTTT.

This clonotype has ten or more counts. V gene TRBV28 combines with J gene TRBJ1-5, with D maybe TRBD1 (6 bases). Trimming shortened V by 5 bases and J by 6 bases, and 26 bases separated the two germline ends. The CDR3 length is 18 residues. Germline lookup yields CDR1 MDHEN and CDR2 SYDVKM. The CDR3 bases are TGTGCCAGCAGTCCGCCCCTGGGGGCCCAGGGACGAGGTCAGCCCCAGCATTTT. This translates into CASSPPLGAQGRGQPQHF. The variable domain in full, completed from reference TRBV28 and TRBJ1-5, reads DVKVTQSSRYLVKRTGEKVFLECVQDMDHENMFWYRQDPGLGLRLIYFSYDVKMKEKGDIPEGYSVSREKKERFSLILESASTNQTSMYLCASSPPLGAQGRGQPQHFGDGTRLSIL.

At least ten counts were recorded for this clonotype. The chain recombines TRBV2 with TRBJ2-3; D gene uncertain. Trimming removed 3 bases from V and 3 bases from J, with 16 bases in between. Germline lookup yields CDR1 SNHLY and CDR2 FYNNEI. This CDR3 region has 16 residues. The CDR3 sequence is CASSDGVWEKTDTQYF. CDR3 DNA: TGTGCCAGCAGTGATGGAGTATGGGAAAAAACAGATACGCAGTATTTT.

This rearrangement joins TRBV7-1 to TRBJ2-7; D gene uncertain. TRBV7-1 is an open reading frame whose function is uncertain. Trimming took 5 bases from V and 2 from J, leaving 19 bases between them. The CDR3 is 16 residues long. CDR3 nucleotides: TGTGCCAGCAGCACAGAGGCCACCCTCATCCCCTACGAGCAGTACTTC. This gives the protein CASSTEATLIPYEQYF.

This clonotype was observed at least ten times. V is TRBV7-2 and J is TRBJ1-2, with D unclear. Germline assignment: CDR1 SGHTA and CDR2 FQGNSA. The V end was cut by 7 bases, the J end by 2 bases, with 8 bases between. There are 12 residues in the CDR3. CDR3 DNA: TGTGCCAGCACCGAGTCCAACTATGGCTACACCTTC. Residues: CASTESNYGYTF.

This clonotype came up many times. This sequence joins TRBV12-3 or TRBV12-4 and TRBJ1-5, with D unclear. The CDR3 sequence is 14 residues long. Between the trimmed V and J ends, which lost 6 bases and 1 base, there was a span of 10 bases. The DNA of the CDR3 is TGTGCCAGCAGCCCCAGTAGAAGCAATCAGCCCCAGCATTTT. As protein: CASSPSRSNQPQHF.

This clonotype was detected ten times or more. The J gene is TRBJ2-6, the V gene TRBV7-8, with D hard to call. From germline, CDR1 is SGHVS and CDR2 FQNEAQ. The CDR3 runs 18 residues. Trimming removed 5 bases from V and 1 base from J, with 18 bases in between. The DNA for the CDR3 is TGTGCCAGCAGCCCAGACACCCTCCGCCGGTCTGGGGCCAACGTCCTGACTTTC. Its translation: CASSPDTLRRSGANVLTF.